The 25 T cell receptor beta chains given below trace back to one sample, sequenced in a study of T-cell memory formation after mild COVID-19 (dated by TCRdb to the early 2020s). Library preparation was by 5' RACE. The run used an Illumina NovaSeq 6000. TCRdb applied fastp at Q25 and MiXCR to the public reads, then kept only in-frame beta chains. Rows are combined by CDR3 protein, so each entry shows the most common genes and DNA. The table for this sample lists around 250,000 distinct CDR3 sequences; 15% to 20% of them were counted only once. Roughly 22% of the sample is held by the ten biggest clonotypes. Sequenced input: PBMCs or a T cell subset sorted from them (not recorded which). Source of these receptors: a man aged 18 to 30 who had mild COVID-19 (a few samples of this study predate the infection). The sample titles of this study are shuffled in the database, so cell type and time point are left out; the donor was told from shared clones.

V and J are TRBV27 and TRBJ1-6, with D possibly being TRBD1 (5 bases). The germline CDR1 and CDR2 sequences are MNHEY and SMNVEV (reference sequence). The CDR3 spans 14 residues. The ends were cut back, 6 bases at V and 4 bases at J, with 10 bases in the middle. The CDR3 sequence is CASSLQEYNSPLHF. CDR3 DNA sequence: TGTGCCAGCAGCCTACAGGAATATAATTCACCCCTCCACTTT.

The chain joins TRBV6-2 or TRBV6-3 to TRBJ1-5, with TRBD1 identical over 12 bases. Germline V gives CDR1 MNHEY, CDR2 SVGEGT. The CDR3 spans 19 residues. The trim removed 6 bases at V and 7 bases at J, leaving 19 bases unmatched. The CDR3 coding sequence is TGTGCCAGCAGACGTCCCGGGACAGGGGGCGCATCACCGCGCCAGCCCCAGCATTTT. Residues: CASRRPGTGGASPRQPQHF.

This rearrangement joins TRBV10-3 to TRBJ2-7; 8 bases are a match to TRBD1. Trimming removed 0 bases from V and 5 bases from J; junction bases left unmatched: 6. The CDR3 length is 15 residues. Germline assignment: CDR1 ENHRY and CDR2 SYGVKD. CDR3 amino acids: CAISESLGQGHEQYF. CDR3 nucleotides: TGTGCCATCAGTGAGTCTTTAGGACAGGGTCACGAGCAGTACTTC.

This clonotype was seen a few times. This rearrangement joins TRBV4-1 to TRBJ1-1; D unresolved. Deletions cut 0 bases from V and 6 bases from J, with 17 bases between. The CDR3 length is 16 residues. Germline CDR1 and CDR2: MGHRA and YSYEKL. Here the CDR3 reads CASSQDVERFKSEAFF. The DNA for the CDR3 is TGCGCCAGCAGCCAAGATGTGGAAAGGTTTAAGTCTGAAGCTTTCTTT.

The table lists this clonotype with a few counts. The CDR3 region is CASSAGSGSSYNEQFF. For the CDR3, the DNA is TGCGCCAGCAGCGCTGGCAGCGGGAGCTCCTACAATGAGCAGTTCTTC. V is TRBV5-1 and J is TRBJ2-1; 8 bases map to TRBD2. The CDR3 extends over 16 amino acids. V was pared by 4 bases and J by 0 bases, with 6 bases of the junction left unmatched. Germline-derived CDR1 and CDR2 are SGHRS and YFSETQ.

The genes are TRBV7-6 and TRBJ2-2; D gene ambiguous. Germline CDR1 and CDR2: SGHVS and FNYEAQ. The length of the CDR3 is 14 residues. Trimming removed 5 bases at V and 5 bases at J, with 12 bases between. Here the CDR3 reads CASSQNIKTGELFF. CDR3 DNA sequence: TGTGCCAGCAGCCAAAATATAAAGACCGGGGAGCTGTTTTTT.

The rearrangement joins TRBV11-2 to TRBJ2-1, with D perhaps given as TRBD1 or TRBD2 (5 bases each). The V gene's germline CDR1 is SGHAT and CDR2 FQNNGV. The germline V and J ends were trimmed by 3 bases and 10 bases, with 22 bases remaining between them. The CDR3 sequence is 16 residues long. CDR3 amino acids: CASSFSAGPSGSEQFF. The CDR3 DNA reads as TGTGCCAGCAGCTTCTCTGCGGGCCCGTCAGGGTCGGAGCAGTTCTTC.

This clonotype was seen at least ten times. In DNA, the CDR3 is TGTGCCAGCAGCTTTGGGGGTTCCGGGACTCCCGGGGAGCTGTTTTTT. Translated: CASSFGGSGTPGELFF. The chain combines TRBV7-9 with TRBJ2-2; maybe TRBD2 (6 bases). V was cut by 3 bases and J by 6 bases, with 17 bases left in between. CDR1 SEHNR and CDR2 FQNEAQ come from the germline V gene (reference sequence). This CDR3 spans 16 amino acids.

This chain connects TRBV9 to TRBJ1-4; maybe TRBD1 (5 bases). V was shortened by 3 bases and J by 8 bases, with 8 bases between the two germline ends. CDR3 length equals 12 residues. Looked up from germline, CDR1 is SGDLS and CDR2 is YYNGEE. The CDR3 region is CASSGRGEKLFF. The CDR3 DNA follows: TGTGCCAGCAGCGGGAGGGGAGAAAAACTGTTTTTT.

This rearrangement joins TRBV10-3 to TRBJ1-2; D uncertain. V was clipped by 6 bases and J by 6 bases, with 5 bases between them. The CDR3 has 10 residues. Germline V lookup: CDR1 ENHRY, CDR2 SYGVKD. The CDR3 here is CAIRSDGYTF. CDR3 coding DNA: TGTGCCATCAGAAGCGATGGCTACACCTTC.

This clonotype has just a few counts. This sequence joins TRBV4-3 and TRBJ1-5; perhaps TRBD1 as D (6 bases). Germline V gives CDR1 LGHNA, CDR2 YSLEER. Trimming stripped 0 bases from V and 6 bases from J, with 12 bases between. The CDR3 has 15 amino acids. CDR3 nucleotide sequence: TGCGCCAGCAGCCAAGAGACAGGCGTTGGTCAGCCCCAGCATTTT. Translation: CASSQETGVGQPQHF.

This clonotype has a count of ten or more. CDR3 coding DNA: TGCGCCAGCATCGGACAATCGGGCACTGAAGCTTTCTTT. Translation: CASIGQSGTEAFF. The chain combines TRBV5-1 with TRBJ1-1; D might be TRBD1 (5 bases). This CDR3 is 13 amino acids long. V gave up 6 bases and J gave up 4 bases, with 13 bases separating them. Germline CDR1 and CDR2: SGHRS and YFSETQ.

The rearrangement uses TRBV28 and TRBJ1-5, with TRBD1 as a possible D gene (6 bases). This CDR3 region has 14 residues. Germline V gene lookup returns CDR1 MDHEN and CDR2 SYDVKM. V was trimmed by 8 bases and J by 4 bases, leaving 15 bases between them. The CDR3 DNA reads TGTGCCAGCGTCATCCACAGGGAAAATCAGCCCCAGCATTTT. Amino acids: CASVIHRENQPQHF.

This clonotype has a handful of counts. V usage is TRBV29-1 and J usage is TRBJ2-1, with D perhaps being TRBD1 or TRBD2 (5 bases each). Trimming stripped 7 bases from V and 6 bases from J, with 13 bases between. CDR1 SQVTM and CDR2 ANQGSEA come from the germline V gene. The CDR3 is 12 amino acids. The CDR3 here is CSAPGTFNEQFF. CDR3 coding DNA: TGCAGCGCCCCCGGGACGTTCAATGAGCAGTTCTTC.

The sample holds many counts of this clonotype. The chain combines TRBV5-1 with TRBJ2-2, with a possible D match to TRBD2 (6 bases). Per the germline V gene, CDR1 is SGHRS and CDR2 is YFSETQ. The CDR3 has 15 residues. With 3 bases removed from V and 6 bases from J, the gap between germline ends came to 15 bases. The CDR3 nucleotides are TGCGCCAGCAGCTCGCCTGGACTATCGGCCGGGGAGCTGTTTTTT. Protein product: CASSSPGLSAGELFF. Combining the CDR3 with reference TRBV5-1 and TRBJ2-2 gives the whole variable domain KAGVTQTPRYLIKTRGQQVTLSCSPISGHRSVSWYQQTPGQGLQFLFEYFSETQRNKGNFPGRFSGRQFSNSRSEMNVSTLELGDSALYLCASSSPGLSAGELFFGEGSRLTVL.

This clonotype has a handful of counts. The chain links TRBV4-1 to TRBJ1-5; D perhaps matches TRBD1 (5 bases). Per the germline V gene, CDR1 is MGHRA and CDR2 is YSYEKL. Trimming shortened V by 1 base and J by 4 bases, and 11 bases separated the two germline ends. This CDR3 is 15 amino acids long. CDR3 in amino acids: CASSQAPRQNQPQHF. DNA for the CDR3: TGCGCCAGCAGCCAAGCCCCCCGACAGAATCAGCCCCAGCATTTT.

V usage is TRBV12-3 or TRBV12-4 and J usage is TRBJ2-3; 9 bases agree with TRBD2. The CDR3 runs to 14 residues. In DNA form, the CDR3 reads TGTGCTACCCGGACTAGCGAGAGCACAGATACGCAGTATTTT. As protein: CATRTSESTDTQYF.

This clonotype was observed a handful of times. In DNA form, the CDR3 reads TGTGCCAGCAGCCACACGCCCGGTCTGAGCTCCTACAATGAGCAGTTCTTC. Protein: CASSHTPGLSSYNEQFF. The chain joins TRBV3-1 to TRBJ2-1, with D hard to call. Germline V CDR1 and CDR2: LGHDT, YNNKEL (reference sequence). CDR3 length: 17 residues. The germline V and J ends were trimmed by 3 bases and 0 bases, with 15 bases remaining between them.

The rearrangement links TRBV20-1 to TRBJ1-1; TRBD1 matches at 7 bases. Germline CDR1 is DFQATT and CDR2 is SNEGSKA (reference sequence). CDR3 size: 14 residues. The V and J ends lost 6 bases and 1 base, in that order; junction bases with no gene match: 8. Here the CDR3 DNA reads TGCAGTGCAGGGGAACAGGGGAAGAACACTGAAGCTTTCTTT. Translating it yields CSAGEQGKNTEAFF.

The gene calls are TRBV7-2 and TRBJ1-1, with D possibly matching TRBD1 (5 bases). The germline V and J ends were trimmed by 1 base and 5 bases, with 11 bases remaining between them. Per germline, CDR1 SGHTA and CDR2 FQGNSA. This CDR3 has 14 residues. CDR3 nucleotide sequence: TGTGCCAGCAGCTTAGAGGGGCAGGAAACTGAAGCTTTCTTT. Its translation: CASSLEGQETEAFF.

The chain is built from TRBV7-6 and TRBJ1-1; the D gene is possibly TRBD1 (6 bases). Germline V gives CDR1 SGHVS, CDR2 FNYEAQ. The CDR3 is 13 amino acids. Trimming stripped 5 bases from V and 6 bases from J, with 13 bases between. CDR3 residues: CASSPSGAAEAFF. CDR3 coding DNA: TGTGCCAGCAGCCCGTCAGGGGCCGCTGAAGCTTTCTTT.

This clonotype was detected a few times. The chain employs TRBV7-2 and TRBJ2-1, with a possible D match to TRBD1 (6 bases). CDR1 and CDR2 (germline): SGHTA, FQGNSA. The CDR3 sequence is 13 residues long. V lost 6 bases to trimming and J lost 4 bases, with 10 bases between them. The DNA for the CDR3 is TGTGCCAGCAGGGGGGCCCTTTACAATGAGCAGTTCTTC. Its protein is CASRGALYNEQFF.

The rearrangement joins TRBV7-2 to TRBJ1-2, with D unclear. The ends were cut back, 5 bases at V and 2 bases at J, with 9 bases in the middle. CDR1 and CDR2 (germline): SGHTA, FQGNSA. This CDR3 region has 13 residues. The CDR3 reads CASSQVGNYGYTF. CDR3 sequence (DNA): TGTGCCAGCAGCCAAGTGGGCAACTATGGCTACACCTTC.

In this sample, this clonotype turned up many times. V and J are TRBV28 and TRBJ2-7; 7 bases align to TRBD1. V shed 4 bases, J shed 0 bases, and the junction held 9 bases outside the gene matches. This CDR3 is 16 amino acids long. The V gene's germline CDR1 is MDHEN and CDR2 SYDVKM. CDR3 sequence: CASSSRTGRSSYEQYV. The CDR3 bases are TGTGCCAGCAGTTCTCGGACAGGTCGTAGCTCCTACGAGCAGTACGTC.

This clonotype was observed a few times. The chain carries TRBV29-1 and TRBJ1-2, with D uncertain. In germline, CDR1 is SQVTM, CDR2 ANQGSEA. Trimming stripped 0 bases from V and 3 bases from J, with 8 bases between. The length of the CDR3 is 13 residues. CDR3: CSVEDWEDYGYTF. DNA for the CDR3: TGCAGCGTTGAAGACTGGGAAGACTATGGCTACACCTTC.